The 5 T cell receptor beta chains presented below share a single source sample, sequenced in a study of T cell clonality in common variable immunodeficiency. Profiling relied on immunoSEQ multiplex PCR, and the TCRdb table lists in-frame clones only, not all of them. Altogether 28,000 or so clones were found in the sample, and no singletons occur. Antigens of these TCRs are unknown. The study, taken as a whole, reports: Common variable immunodeficiency TCR beta sequences reportedly had fewer deletions and N-nucleotide insertions.

The sequencing sample was made of peripheral blood mononuclear cells. The source of these receptors is a human donor with common variable immunodeficiency.

This clone was seen repeatedly, ten times or more. Coverage ceases 3 residues before the CDR3 finishes, and the germline J gene fills in the end. The chain carries TRBV6-1 and TRBJ2-7, with 8 nucleotides matching TRBD1. V was clipped by 2 bases and J by 0 bases; unmatched bases: 3. This CDR3 is 15 amino acids long. Per germline, CDR1 MNHNS and CDR2 SASEGT. The sequenced part of the CDR3 DNA is TGTGCCAGCAGTGAATACGGGACAGGCTCCTACGAG. Translating gives CASSEYGTGSYE. The entire CDR3 protein reads CASSEYGTGSYEQYF.

The sample holds many counts of this clone. The read finishes 3 residues shy of the CDR3 end, and the germline J gene is used to complete it. The chain recombines TRBV20-1 with TRBJ2-5; D might be TRBD2 (6 bases). The CDR3 length is 11 residues. Germline V gene data show CDR1 as DFQATT and CDR2 as SNEGSKA (reference sequence). V lost 6 bases and J lost 3, with 8 bases in between. CDR3 loop: CSAWTKETQYF. CDR3 DNA, as far as it was read: TGCAGTGCGTGGACTAAAGAGACC.

At least ten counts were recorded for this clone. The DNA ends 3 residues before the CDR3 does, and the rest of the CDR3 is filled in from the germline J gene. V gene TRBV5-4 combines with J gene TRBJ2-2; tentative D call: TRBD1 (6 bases). V was cut by 2 bases and J by 0 bases, with 11 bases left in between. Per germline, CDR1 SGHNT and CDR2 YYREEE (reference sequence). The CDR3 sequence is 16 residues long. The part of the CDR3 DNA that was read is TGTGCCAGCAGCTTCACAGGGCGAGCGAACACCGGGGAG. Amino acid sequence: CASSFTGRANTGE. The full CDR3 protein is CASSFTGRANTGELFF.

This clone was counted many times. The CDR3 extends 3 residues past the end of the read, so its final part is completed from the germline J gene. The chain recombines TRBV7-3 with TRBJ2-3; 10 bases are shared with TRBD2. The germline V gene encodes CDR1 SGHTA and CDR2 FQGTGA. The CDR3 has 17 residues. J was trimmed by 1 base and V by 4 bases; bases with no gene match: 8. The CDR3 reads CASSSPAGGARTDTQYF. Partial CDR3 DNA: TGTGCCAGCAGCTCCCCAGCGGGAGGGGCACGCACAGATACG.

Many counts were recorded for this clone. Read sequence stops 3 residues before the CDR3 end, and the germline J gene provides the missing end. J is TRBJ1-2 and V is TRBV6-2 or TRBV6-3; 7 bases match TRBD1. V was pared by 6 bases and J by 5 bases, with 3 bases of the junction left unmatched. Germline CDR1 and CDR2: MNHEY and SVGEGT. CDR3 length: 12 residues. The CDR3 bases that were read are TGTGCCAGCAGGGACAGGAAGTATGGC. This codes for CASRDRKYG. The entire CDR3 is CASRDRKYGYTF.